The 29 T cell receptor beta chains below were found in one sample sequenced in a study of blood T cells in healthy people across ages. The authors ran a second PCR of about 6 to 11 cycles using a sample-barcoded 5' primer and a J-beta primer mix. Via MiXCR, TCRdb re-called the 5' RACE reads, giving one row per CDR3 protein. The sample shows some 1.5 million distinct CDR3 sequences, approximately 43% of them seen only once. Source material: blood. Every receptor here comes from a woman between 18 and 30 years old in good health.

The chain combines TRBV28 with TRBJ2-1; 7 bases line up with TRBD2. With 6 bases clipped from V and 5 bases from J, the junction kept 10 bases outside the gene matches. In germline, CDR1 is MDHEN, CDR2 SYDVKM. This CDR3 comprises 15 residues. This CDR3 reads CASRYSGLADNEQFF. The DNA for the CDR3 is TGTGCCAGCAGGTACTCCGGGCTAGCGGACAATGAGCAGTTCTTC.

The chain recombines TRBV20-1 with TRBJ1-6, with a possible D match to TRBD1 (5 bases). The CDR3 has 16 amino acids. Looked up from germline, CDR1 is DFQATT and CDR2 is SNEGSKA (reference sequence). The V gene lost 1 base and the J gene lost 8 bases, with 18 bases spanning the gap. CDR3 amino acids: CSARGGSTQIYSPLHF. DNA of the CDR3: TGCAGTGCTAGAGGGGGGTCGACCCAGATTTATTCACCCCTCCACTTT.

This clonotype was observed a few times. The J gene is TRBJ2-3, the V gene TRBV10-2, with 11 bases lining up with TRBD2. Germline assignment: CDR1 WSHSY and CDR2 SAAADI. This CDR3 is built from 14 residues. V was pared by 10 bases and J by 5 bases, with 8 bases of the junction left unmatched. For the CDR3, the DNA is TGCGCCACCCTAGCGGGAGGTCGGATAGATACGCAGTATTTT. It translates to CATLAGGRIDTQYF.

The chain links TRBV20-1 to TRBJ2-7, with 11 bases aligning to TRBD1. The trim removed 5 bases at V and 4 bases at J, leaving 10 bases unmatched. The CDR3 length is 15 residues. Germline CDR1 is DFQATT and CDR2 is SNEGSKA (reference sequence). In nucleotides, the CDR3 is TGCAGTGCTCCGAATGCCGGGACAGGGGGATACGAGCAGTACTTC. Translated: CSAPNAGTGGYEQYF.

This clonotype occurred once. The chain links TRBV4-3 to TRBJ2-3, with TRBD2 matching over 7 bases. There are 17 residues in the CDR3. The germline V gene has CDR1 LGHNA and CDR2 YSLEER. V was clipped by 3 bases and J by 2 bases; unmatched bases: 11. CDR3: CASSHALLATSTDTQYF. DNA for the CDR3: TGCGCCAGCAGCCACGCCTTACTAGCGACCTCCACAGATACGCAGTATTTT.

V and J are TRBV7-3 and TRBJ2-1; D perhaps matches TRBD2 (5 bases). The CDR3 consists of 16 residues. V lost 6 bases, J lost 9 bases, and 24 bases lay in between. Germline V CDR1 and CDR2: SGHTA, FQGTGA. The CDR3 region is CASSSNLRMPGLEQFF. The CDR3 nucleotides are TGTGCCAGCAGTTCTAATCTCCGGATGCCTGGACTTGAGCAGTTCTTC.

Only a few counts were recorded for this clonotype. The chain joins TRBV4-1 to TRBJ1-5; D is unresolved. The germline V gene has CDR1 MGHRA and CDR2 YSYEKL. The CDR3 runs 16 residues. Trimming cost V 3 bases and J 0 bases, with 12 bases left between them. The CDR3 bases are TGCGCCAGCAGCCAGAAGGCAGGTAATAGCAATCAGCCCCAGCATTTT. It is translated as CASSQKAGNSNQPQHF.

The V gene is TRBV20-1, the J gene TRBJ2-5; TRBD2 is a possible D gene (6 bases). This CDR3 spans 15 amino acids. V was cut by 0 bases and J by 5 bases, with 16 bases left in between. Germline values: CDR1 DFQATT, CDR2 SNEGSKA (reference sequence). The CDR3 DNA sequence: TGCAGTGCTAGAGATGCAAGGGCCGGAGGGGAGACCCAGTACTTC. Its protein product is CSARDARAGGETQYF.

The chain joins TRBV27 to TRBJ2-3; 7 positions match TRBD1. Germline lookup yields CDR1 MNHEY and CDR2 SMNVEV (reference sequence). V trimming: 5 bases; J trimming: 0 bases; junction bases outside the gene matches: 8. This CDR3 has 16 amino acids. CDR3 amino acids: CASSPLDRFSTDTQYF. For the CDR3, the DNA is TGTGCCAGCAGTCCTTTGGACAGGTTTAGCACAGATACGCAGTATTTT.

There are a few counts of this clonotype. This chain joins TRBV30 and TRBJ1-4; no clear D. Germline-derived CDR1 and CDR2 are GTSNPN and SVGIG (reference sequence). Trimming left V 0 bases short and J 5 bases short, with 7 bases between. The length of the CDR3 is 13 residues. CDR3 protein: CAWSVASNEKLFF. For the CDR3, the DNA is TGTGCCTGGAGTGTAGCCTCGAATGAAAAACTGTTTTTT.

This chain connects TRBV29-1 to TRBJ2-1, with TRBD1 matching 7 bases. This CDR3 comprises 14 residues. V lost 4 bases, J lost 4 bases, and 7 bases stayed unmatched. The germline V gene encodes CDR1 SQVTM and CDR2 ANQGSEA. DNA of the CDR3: TGCAGCGTTGGGCCAACAGGGGATTACAATGAGCAGTTCTTC. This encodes CSVGPTGDYNEQFF.

The CDR3 DNA reads TGCGCCAGTGGCTTGGGGGGACAGGAGCAGTACTTC. This gives the protein CASGLGGQEQYF. The rearrangement joins TRBV5-1 to TRBJ2-7; D might be TRBD1 (7 bases). Germline loops: CDR1 SGHRS, CDR2 YFSETQ. V was cut by 8 bases and J by 7 bases, with 16 bases left in between. This CDR3 has 12 residues.

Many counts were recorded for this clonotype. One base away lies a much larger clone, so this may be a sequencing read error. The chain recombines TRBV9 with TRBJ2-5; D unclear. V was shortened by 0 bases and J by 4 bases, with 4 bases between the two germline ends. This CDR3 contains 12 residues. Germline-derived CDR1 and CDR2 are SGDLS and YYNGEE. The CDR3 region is CASSVAGETQYF. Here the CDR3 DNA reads TGTGCCAGCAGCGTAGCGGGAGAGACCCAGTACTTC.

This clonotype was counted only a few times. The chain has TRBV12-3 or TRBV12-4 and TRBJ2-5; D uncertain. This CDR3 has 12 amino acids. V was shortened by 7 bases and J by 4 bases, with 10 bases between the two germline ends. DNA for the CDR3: TGTGCCAGCACCCAGCAGCGAGAGACCCAGTACTTC. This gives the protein CASTQQRETQYF.

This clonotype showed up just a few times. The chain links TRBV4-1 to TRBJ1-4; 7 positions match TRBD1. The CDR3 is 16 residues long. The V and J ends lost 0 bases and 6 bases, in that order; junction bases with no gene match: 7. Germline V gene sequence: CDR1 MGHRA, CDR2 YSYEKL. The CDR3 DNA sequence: TGCGCCAGCAGCCAAGATTCCGGACAGGTCCATGAAAAACTGTTTTTT. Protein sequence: CASSQDSGQVHEKLFF.

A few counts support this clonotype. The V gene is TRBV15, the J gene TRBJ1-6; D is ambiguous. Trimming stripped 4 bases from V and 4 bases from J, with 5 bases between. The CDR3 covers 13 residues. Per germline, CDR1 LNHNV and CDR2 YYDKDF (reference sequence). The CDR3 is CATSIAYNSPLHF. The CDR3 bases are TGTGCCACCAGCATAGCGTATAATTCACCCCTCCACTTT. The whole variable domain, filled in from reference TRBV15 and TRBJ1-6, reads DAMVIQNPRYQVTQFGKPVTLSCSQTLNHNVMYWYQQKSSQAPKLLFHYYDKDFNNEADTPDNFQSRRPNTSFCFLDIRSPGLGDTAMYLCATSIAYNSPLHFGNGTRLTVT.

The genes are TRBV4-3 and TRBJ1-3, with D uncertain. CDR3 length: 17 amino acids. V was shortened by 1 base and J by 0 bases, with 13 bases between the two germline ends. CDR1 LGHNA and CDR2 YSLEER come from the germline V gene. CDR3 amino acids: CASSQVGGPGSGNTIYF. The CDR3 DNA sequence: TGCGCCAGCAGCCAAGTGGGTGGACCGGGCTCTGGAAACACCATATATTTT.

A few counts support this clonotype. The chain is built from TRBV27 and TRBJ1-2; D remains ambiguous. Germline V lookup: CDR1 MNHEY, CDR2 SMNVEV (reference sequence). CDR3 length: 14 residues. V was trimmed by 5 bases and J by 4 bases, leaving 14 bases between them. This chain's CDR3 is CASSADRRAYGYTF. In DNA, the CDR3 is TGTGCCAGCAGTGCAGACCGACGGGCCTATGGCTACACCTTC.

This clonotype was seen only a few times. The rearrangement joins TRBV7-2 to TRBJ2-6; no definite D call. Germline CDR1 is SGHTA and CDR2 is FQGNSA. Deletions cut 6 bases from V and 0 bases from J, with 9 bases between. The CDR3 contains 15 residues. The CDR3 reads CASSQSFSGANVLTF. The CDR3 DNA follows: TGTGCCAGCAGTCAAAGTTTCTCTGGGGCCAACGTCCTGACTTTC.

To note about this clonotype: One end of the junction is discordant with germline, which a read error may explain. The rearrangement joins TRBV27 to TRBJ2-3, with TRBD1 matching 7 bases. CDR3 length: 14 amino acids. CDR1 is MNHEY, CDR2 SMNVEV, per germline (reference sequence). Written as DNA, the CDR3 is TGTACCAGCAGTTTGGAAGGGGGCTGGGATACGCAGTATTTT. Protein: CTSSLEGGWDTQYF.

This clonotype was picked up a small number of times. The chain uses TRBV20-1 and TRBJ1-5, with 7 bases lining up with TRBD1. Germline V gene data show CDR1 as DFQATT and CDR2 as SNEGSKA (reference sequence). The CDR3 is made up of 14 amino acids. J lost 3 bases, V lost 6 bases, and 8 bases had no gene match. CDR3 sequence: CSATDRAPNQPQHF. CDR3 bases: TGCAGTGCAACAGACAGGGCCCCCAATCAGCCCCAGCATTTT.

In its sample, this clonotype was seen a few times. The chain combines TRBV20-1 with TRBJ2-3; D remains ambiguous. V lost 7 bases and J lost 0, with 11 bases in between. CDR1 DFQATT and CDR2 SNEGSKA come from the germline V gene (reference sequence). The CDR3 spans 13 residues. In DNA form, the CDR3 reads TGCAGTGAGGGCTCAACTAGCACAGATACGCAGTATTTT. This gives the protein CSEGSTSTDTQYF.

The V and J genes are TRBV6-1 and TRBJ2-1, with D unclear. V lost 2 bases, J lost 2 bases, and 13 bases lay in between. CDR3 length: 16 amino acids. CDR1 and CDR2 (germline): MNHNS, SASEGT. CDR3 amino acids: CASSERRAPTYNEQFF. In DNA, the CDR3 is TGTGCCAGCAGTGAAAGAAGGGCCCCTACCTACAATGAGCAGTTCTTC.

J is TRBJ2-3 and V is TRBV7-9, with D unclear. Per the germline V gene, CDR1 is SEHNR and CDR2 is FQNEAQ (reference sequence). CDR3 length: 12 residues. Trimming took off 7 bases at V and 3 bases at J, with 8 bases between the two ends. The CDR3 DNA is TGTGCCAGCACCGTTTCTACAGATACGCAGTATTTT. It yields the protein CASTVSTDTQYF.

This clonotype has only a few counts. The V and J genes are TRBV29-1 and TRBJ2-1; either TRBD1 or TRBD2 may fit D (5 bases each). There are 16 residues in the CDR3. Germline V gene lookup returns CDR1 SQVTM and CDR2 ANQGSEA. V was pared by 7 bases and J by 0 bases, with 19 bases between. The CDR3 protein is CSAKGTPESSYNEQFF. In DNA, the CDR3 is TGCAGCGCCAAAGGGACGCCCGAAAGCTCCTACAATGAGCAGTTCTTC.

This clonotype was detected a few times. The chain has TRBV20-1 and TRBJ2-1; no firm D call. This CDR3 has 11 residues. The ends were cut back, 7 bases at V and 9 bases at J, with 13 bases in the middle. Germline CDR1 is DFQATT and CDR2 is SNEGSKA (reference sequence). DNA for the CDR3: TGCAGTGGGGCCCGCCCCCCTGAGCAGTTCTTC. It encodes CSGARPPEQFF.

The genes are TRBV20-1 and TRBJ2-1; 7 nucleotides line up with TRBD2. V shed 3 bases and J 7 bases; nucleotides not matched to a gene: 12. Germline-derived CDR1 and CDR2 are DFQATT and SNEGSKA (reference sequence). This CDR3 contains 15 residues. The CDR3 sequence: CSARGGVGKVNEQFF. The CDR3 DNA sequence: TGCAGTGCTAGGGGGGGGGTCGGAAAGGTGAATGAGCAGTTCTTC.

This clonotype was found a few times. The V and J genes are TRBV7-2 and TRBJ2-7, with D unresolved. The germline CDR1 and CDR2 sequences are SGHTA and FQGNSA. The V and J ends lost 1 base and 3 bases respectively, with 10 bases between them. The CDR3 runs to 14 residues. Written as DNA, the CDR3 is TGTGCCAGCAGCTTAGGCCTTACAGACTACGAGCAGTACTTC. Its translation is CASSLGLTDYEQYF.

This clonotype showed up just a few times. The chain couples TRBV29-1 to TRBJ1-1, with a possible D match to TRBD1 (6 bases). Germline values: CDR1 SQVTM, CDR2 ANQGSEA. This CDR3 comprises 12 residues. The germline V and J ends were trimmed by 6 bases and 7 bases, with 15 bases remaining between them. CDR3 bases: TGCAGCGTCCTCGGGGGGCATATTGAAGCTTTCTTT. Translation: CSVLGGHIEAFF.